Here is one T cell receptor beta chain with its context. Per the germline V gene, CDR1 is SGDLS and CDR2 is YYNGEE. The CDR3 is made up of 14 amino acids. V lost 5 bases, J lost 0 bases, and 9 bases lay in between. Here immunoSEQ multiplex PCR was the method, and the copy in TCRdb shows in-frame clones only, minus some. Among around 40,000 clones listed, 80% to 90% were seen once. This sample is part of a study of sequential checkpoint blockade in melanoma. Study summary: Arm A got nivolumab then ipilimumab; arm B the reverse, 1:1. After both sequences, patients received maintenance nivolumab.

Stated treatment: randomized to nivolumab then ipilimumab (arm A) or the reverse (arm B). DNA-damaging chemotherapy had not been given to any patient beforehand. Sorted cells were live CD3+CD8+, lacking CD19 and CD56, from PBMCs. The source of this sequence is a human donor with melanoma. The sample here was CD8+ T cells sorted from blood (inferred from file names), taken from a patient given nivolumab and ipilimumab in sequence. The V call is TRBV9, the J call TRBJ2-1, with D tentatively TRBD2 (5 bases). CDR3 sequence reads: CASSLAFSYNEQFF. The CDR3 bases are TGTGCCAGCAGTCTAGCCTTCTCCTACAATGAGCAGTTCTTC.